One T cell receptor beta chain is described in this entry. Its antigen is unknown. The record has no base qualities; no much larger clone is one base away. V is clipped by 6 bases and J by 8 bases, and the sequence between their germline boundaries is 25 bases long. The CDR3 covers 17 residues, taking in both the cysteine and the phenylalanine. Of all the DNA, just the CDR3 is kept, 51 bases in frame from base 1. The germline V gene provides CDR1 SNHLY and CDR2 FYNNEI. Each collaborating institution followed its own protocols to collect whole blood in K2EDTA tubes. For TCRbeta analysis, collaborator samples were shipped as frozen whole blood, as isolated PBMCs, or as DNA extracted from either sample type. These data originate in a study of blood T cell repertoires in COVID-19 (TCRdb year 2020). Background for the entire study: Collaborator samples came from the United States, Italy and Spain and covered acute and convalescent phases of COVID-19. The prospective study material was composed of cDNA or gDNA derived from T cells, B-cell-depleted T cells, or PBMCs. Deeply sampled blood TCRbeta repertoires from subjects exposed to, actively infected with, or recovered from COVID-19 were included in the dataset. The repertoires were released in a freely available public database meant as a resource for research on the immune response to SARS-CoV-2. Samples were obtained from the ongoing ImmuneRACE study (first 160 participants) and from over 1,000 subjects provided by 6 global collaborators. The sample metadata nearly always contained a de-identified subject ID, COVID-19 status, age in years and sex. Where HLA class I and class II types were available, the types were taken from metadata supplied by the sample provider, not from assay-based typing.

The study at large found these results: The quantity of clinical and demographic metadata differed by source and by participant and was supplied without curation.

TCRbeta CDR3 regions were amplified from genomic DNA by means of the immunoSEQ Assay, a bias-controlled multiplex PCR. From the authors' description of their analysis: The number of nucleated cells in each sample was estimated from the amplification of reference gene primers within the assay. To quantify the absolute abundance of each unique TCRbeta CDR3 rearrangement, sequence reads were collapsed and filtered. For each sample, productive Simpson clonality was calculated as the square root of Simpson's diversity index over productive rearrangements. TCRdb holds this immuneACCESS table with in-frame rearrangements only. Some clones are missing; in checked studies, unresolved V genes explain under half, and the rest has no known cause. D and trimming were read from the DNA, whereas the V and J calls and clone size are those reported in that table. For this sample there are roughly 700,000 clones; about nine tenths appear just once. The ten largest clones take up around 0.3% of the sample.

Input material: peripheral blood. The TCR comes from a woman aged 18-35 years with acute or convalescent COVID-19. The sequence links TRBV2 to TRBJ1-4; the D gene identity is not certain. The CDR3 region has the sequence CASSAFSEPAPKEKLFF. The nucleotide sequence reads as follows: TGTGCCAGCAGCGCATTCAGCGAACCGGCACCAAAGGAAAAACTGTTTTTT. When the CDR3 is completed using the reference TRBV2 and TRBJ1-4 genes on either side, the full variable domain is EPEVTQTPSHQVTQMGQEVILRCVPISNHLYFYWYRQILGQKVEFLVSFYNNEISEKSEIFDDQFSVERPDGSNFTLKIRSTKLEDSAMYFCASSAFSEPAPKEKLFFGSGTQLSVL.